The rows below give T cell receptor beta chains drawn from one sample of a study of OX40 agonist ivuxolimab in advanced cancers. Profiled with immunoSEQ multiplex PCR; TCRdb holds only in-frame clones, not every one. The data contain tens of thousands of clones, over 90% of them singletons. The material was CD4+ or CD8+ T cells sorted from blood, obtained in a trial of the OX40 agonist ivuxolimab. The receptors were sampled from an adult with an advanced solid tumor such as melanoma, head and neck, liver or kidney cancer. The CDR3 runs from the conserved cysteine through the conserved F or W. The order of the fields is clone size, D gene, V gene, J gene, CDR3 protein, CDR3 DNA. D genes are given only for firm matches. Size is omitted from some rows. Given values are once, few, many or a class for expanded clones.

size: NA; D: NA; V: TRBV16; J: TRBJ2-7; CDR3: CASSPGDWEEQYF; DNA: TGTGCCAGCAGCCCAGGGGATTGGGAGGAGCAGTACTTC
size: NA; D: NA; V: TRBV5-5; J: TRBJ2-7; CDR3: CASSLSSTYEQYF; DNA: TGTGCCAGCAGCTTGTCCAGCACCTACGAGCAGTACTTC
size: few; D: TRBD1; V: TRBV28; J: TRBJ2-7; CDR3: CASRPDRRDSAYEQYF; DNA: TGTGCCAGCAGGCCAGACCGCCGGGACAGTGCCTACGAGCAGTACTTC
size: NA; D: NA; V: TRBV19; J: TRBJ2-4; CDR3: CASSISGLPRAKNIQYF; DNA: TGTGCCAGTAGTATATCCGGACTCCCAAGGGCCAAAAACATTCAGTACTTC
size: NA; D: NA; V: TRBV6-1; J: TRBJ1-2; CDR3: CASSEMGDIIYGYTF; DNA: TGTGCCAGCAGTGAAATGGGGGATATAATCTATGGCTACACCTTC
size: NA; D: TRBD1; V: TRBV13; J: TRBJ2-7; CDR3: CASSLGKGGESEQYF; DNA: TGTGCCAGCAGCTTAGGCAAAGGGGGCGAGTCCGAGCAGTACTTC
size: NA; D: NA; V: TRBV6-6; J: TRBJ1-3; CDR3: CASSYVGGAGNTIYF; DNA: TGTGCCAGCAGTTACGTAGGGGGAGCTGGAAACACCATATATTTT
size: NA; D: TRBD1; V: TRBV7-9; J: TRBJ2-6; CDR3: CASSYQTGPKGSGANVLTF; DNA: TGTGCCAGCAGCTACCAGACAGGGCCTAAGGGGTCTGGGGCCAACGTCCTGACTTTC
size: NA; D: NA; V: TRBV7-3; J: TRBJ2-1; CDR3: CASSLTSTLAYNEQFF; DNA: TGTGCCAGCAGCTTAACGAGCACCCTAGCCTACAATGAGCAGTTCTTC
size: once; D: TRBD2; V: TRBV27; J: TRBJ2-5; CDR3: CASRSGETQYF; DNA: TGTGCCAGCCGTAGCGGGGAGACCCAGTACTTC
size: once; D: NA; V: TRBV27; J: TRBJ1-2; CDR3: CASSFARGGWEFYTF; DNA: TGTGCCAGCAGTTTCGCCCGGGGGGGCTGGGAATTCTACACCTTC
size: NA; D: TRBD2; V: TRBV4-1; J: TRBJ2-3; CDR3: CASSHRLAGLKSDTQYF; DNA: TGCGCCAGCAGCCACCGACTAGCGGGGCTTAAATCGGATACGCAGTATTTT
size: NA; D: TRBD1; V: TRBV5-8; J: TRBJ1-5; CDR3: CASSWGTGFYSNQPQHF; DNA: TGTGCCAGCAGCTGGGGGACAGGGTTTTATAGCAATCAGCCCCAGCATTTT
size: NA; D: NA; V: TRBV9; J: TRBJ1-3; CDR3: CASSVSSSSGNTIYF; DNA: TGTGCCAGCAGCGTTTCTTCGAGCTCTGGAAACACCATATATTTT
size: NA; D: NA; V: TRBV7-9; J: TRBJ2-7; CDR3: CASSLGGWGEEQYF; DNA: TGTGCCAGCAGCTTAGGAGGGTGGGGAGAAGAGCAGTACTTC
size: NA; D: NA; V: TRBV7-9; J: TRBJ1-1; CDR3: CASTQSGGVAYSTEAFF; DNA: TGTGCCAGCACCCAATCCGGAGGGGTGGCCTATAGTACTGAAGCTTTCTTT
size: NA; D: NA; V: TRBV28; J: TRBJ1-3; CDR3: CASSLGGALNTIYF; DNA: TGTGCCAGCAGTTTGGGAGGGGCCCTGAACACCATATATTTT
size: NA; D: TRBD2; V: TRBV5-1; J: TRBJ2-1; CDR3: CASSLTRESYEQFF; DNA: TGCGCCAGCAGCCTCACGCGGGAGTCATATGAGCAGTTCTTC
size: NA; D: NA; V: TRBV19; J: TRBJ2-7; CDR3: CASSIAGAYEQYF; DNA: TGTGCCAGTAGTATAGCGGGAGCCTACGAGCAGTACTTC
size: NA; D: NA; V: TRBV30; J: TRBJ1-5; CDR3: CAWGEGRVSNQPQHF; DNA: TGTGCCTGGGGGGAGGGCAGGGTTAGCAATCAGCCCCAGCATTTT